A selection of T cell receptor beta chains follows, all from one sample in a study of T cell repertoires in cytomegalovirus infection. TCRdb re-derived calls from the reads in MiXCR, one entry per CDR3 protein. The sample contains some 940,000 distinct CDR3 sequences, around 29% of which appear only once. These receptors are not linked to any known antigen. The sample here was cultured CD8+ T cells from PBMCs, taken from culture after CMV antigen stimulation. These receptors were collected from a human donor in good health (CMV status not recorded). Some clones in this sample may be carry-over from other donors' samples. The CDR3 runs from the conserved cysteine through the conserved F or W. A D gene is named only where the DNA matches it firmly. Clone size is given for some rows only: seen once, a few or many times, or a class if the clone is expanded.

J gene | V gene | CDR3 length | D gene | clone size | CDR3 protein | CDR3 DNA
TRBJ2-1 | TRBV4-3 | 17 | TRBD1 | few | CASSVNLGQGASYEQFF | TGCGCCAGCAGCGTAAACTTGGGACAGGGCGCGTCGTATGAGCAGTTCTTC
TRBJ2-5 | TRBV7-6 | 14 | - | many | CASSLANRAETQYF | TGTGCCAGCAGCTTAGCCAACAGGGCGGAGACCCAGTACTTC
TRBJ1-2 | TRBV4-3 | 16 | TRBD1 | - | CASSQAGTGAVYGYTF | TGCGCCAGCAGCCAAGCGGGGACAGGGGCCGTTTATGGCTACACCTTC
TRBJ2-1 | TRBV7-6 | 13 | - | few | CASSPGRTNEQFF | TGTGCCAGCAGCCCCGGGCGGACCAATGAGCAGTTCTTC
TRBJ2-2 | TRBV2 | 17 | TRBD1 | few | CASSPFLGTDNTGELFF | TGTGCCAGCAGTCCTTTTCTCGGGACAGACAACACCGGGGAGCTGTTTTTT
TRBJ2-5 | TRBV5-4 | 15 | - | - | CASSPEGGNQETQYF | TGTGCCAGCAGCCCGGAGGGCGGAAACCAAGAGACCCAGTACTTC
TRBJ1-6 | TRBV7-6 | 16 | TRBD1 | few | CGGQGLYSSYNSPLHF | TGTGGGGGACAGGGGTTATATAGCTCCTATAATTCACCCCTCCACTTT
TRBJ2-2 | TRBV7-9 | 15 | - | - | CASTPGGPNTGELFF | TGTGCCAGCACCCCTGGAGGGCCAAACACCGGGGAGCTGTTTTTT
TRBJ1-6 | TRBV27 | 14 | - | - | CASSSRGIFSPLHF | TGTGCCAGCAGTTCCAGGGGTATATTCTCACCCCTCCACTTT
TRBJ1-1 | TRBV5-6 | 17 | - | - | CASSIVYQGFVNTEAFF | TGTGCCAGCAGCATTGTTTATCAGGGGTTCGTGAACACTGAAGCTTTCTTT
TRBJ2-3 | TRBV6-5 | 16 | - | - | CASSYSKAGQTDTQYF | TGTGCCAGCAGTTACTCGAAAGCGGGCCAGACAGATACGCAGTATTTT
TRBJ1-5 | TRBV19 | 13 | - | - | CVSTGHLNQPQHF | TGTGTCAGTACCGGACACCTAAATCAGCCCCAGCATTTT
TRBJ1-5 | TRBV6-6 | 17 | TRBD1 | few | CASSLGTGGYGNQPQHF | TGTGCCAGCAGCCTTGGGACAGGGGGGTACGGCAATCAGCCCCAGCATTTT
TRBJ2-1 | TRBV7-2 | 14 | - | few | CASSLVQRSSEQFF | TGTGCCAGCAGCTTAGTCCAGCGGAGCAGCGAGCAGTTCTTC
TRBJ2-7 | TRBV19 | 13 | TRBD1 | - | CASTYAGGYEQYF | TGTGCCAGTACTTATGCAGGGGGCTACGAGCAGTACTTC
TRBJ2-1 | TRBV9 | 13 | - | - | CASSEQENNEQFF | TGTGCCAGCAGCGAACAGGAAAACAATGAGCAGTTCTTC
TRBJ1-1 | TRBV6-1 | 14 | - | - | CASSVQGPDTEAFF | TGTGCCAGCAGTGTCCAGGGGCCGGACACTGAAGCTTTCTTT
TRBJ2-2 | TRBV7-6 | 18 | - | - | CASSSRRLTSQGTGELFF | TGTGCCAGCAGCTCCCGGCGTCTGACATCACAGGGCACCGGGGAGCTGTTTTTT
TRBJ1-2 | TRBV4-1 | 15 | - | - | CASSREGGSAYGYTF | TGCGCCAGCAGCCGAGAAGGGGGATCGGCCTATGGCTACACCTTC
TRBJ2-2 | TRBV10-3 | 12 | - | - | CAFRRGTGELFF | TGTGCCTTCAGGAGGGGCACCGGGGAGCTGTTTTTT
TRBJ2-7 | TRBV2 | 13 | - | - | CASSEAGRYEQYF | TGTGCCAGCAGTGAAGCAGGGAGGTACGAGCAGTACTTC
TRBJ2-2 | TRBV7-6 | 17 | - | - | CASSLGEQGGDTGKLFF | TGTGCCAGCTCTCTCGGTGAGCAGGGTGGCGACACCGGGAAGCTGTTTTTT
TRBJ1-1 | TRBV4-1 | 15 | - | - | CASSQDPFGVTEAFF | TGCGCCAGCAGCCAAGATCCTTTTGGGGTAACTGAAGCTTTCTTT
TRBJ2-1 | TRBV11-2 | 14 | - | many | CASSLVRGLTEQFF | TGTGCCAGCAGCTTAGTTCGAGGGCTAACAGAGCAGTTCTTC
TRBJ2-3 | TRBV15 | 14 | - | - | CATSREGYLDTQYF | TGTGCCACCAGCAGAGAAGGCTACTTGGATACGCAGTATTTT
TRBJ2-7 | TRBV27 | 15 | - | - | CASSLSRGLGYEQYF | TGTGCCAGCAGTTTATCGCGAGGGTTGGGATACGAGCAGTACTTC
TRBJ1-1 | TRBV20-1 | 15 | TRBD1 | many | CSARDRGWGTLEAFF | TGCAGTGCTAGAGACAGGGGGTGGGGGACGCTTGAAGCTTTCTTT
TRBJ1-1 | TRBV7-4 | 17 | TRBD1 | many | CASSSTGVFEEFAEAFF | TGTGCCAGCAGCTCTACAGGGGTATTTGAAGAATTCGCTGAAGCTTTCTTT
TRBJ2-3 | TRBV11-3 | 15 | TRBD1 | few | CASSYGQASTDTQYF | TGTGCCAGCAGCTACGGACAGGCTAGCACAGATACGCAGTATTTT
TRBJ1-1 | TRBV9 | 15 | - | many | CASSVASQGATEAFF | TGTGCCAGCAGCGTAGCTTCCCAGGGAGCCACTGAAGCTTTCTTT
TRBJ1-1 | TRBV5-1 | 17 | - | few | CASSLATVGTLNTEAFF | TGCGCCAGCAGCTTGGCCACTGTCGGTACCCTGAACACTGAAGCTTTCTTT
TRBJ2-1 | TRBV4-1 | 14 | - | - | CASSLLIGAGEQFF | TGCGCCAGCAGCCTGCTGATCGGGGCCGGTGAGCAGTTCTTC
TRBJ2-7 | TRBV6-5 | 13 | - | - | CASSYPRGAEQYF | TGTGCCAGCAGTTACCCCAGGGGGGCCGAGCAGTACTTC
TRBJ2-7 | TRBV7-9 | 14 | TRBD1 | few | CASSLPGQAHEQYF | TGTGCCAGCAGCCTCCCGGGACAGGCCCACGAGCAGTACTTC
TRBJ1-3 | TRBV9 | 17 | TRBD1 | few | CASSDGTGALSGNTIYF | TGTGCCAGCAGCGACGGGACAGGGGCTCTCTCCGGAAACACCATATATTTT
TRBJ2-2 | TRBV4-3 | 17 | - | - | CASSPGPYVANTGELFF | TGCGCCAGCAGCCCCGGACCCTACGTAGCGAACACCGGGGAGCTGTTTTTT
TRBJ1-1 | TRBV11-3 | 13 | - | few | CASSLGRYGEAFF | TGTGCCAGCAGCCTAGGACGGTACGGTGAAGCTTTCTTT
TRBJ2-2 | TRBV14 | 13 | - | - | CASSVQGTGELFF | TGTGCCAGCAGCGTGCAGGGGACCGGGGAGCTGTTTTTT
TRBJ1-1 | TRBV7-6 | 14 | - | many | CASSPGTRGTEAFF | TGTGCCAGCAGCCCAGGGACCCGGGGAACTGAAGCTTTCTTT
TRBJ2-7 | TRBV19 | 13 | - | - | CASRSTGHYEQYF | TGTGCCAGTAGGTCGACAGGTCACTACGAGCAGTACTTC
TRBJ2-3 | TRBV27 | 14 | - | - | CASSYPLEGATQYF | TGTGCCAGCAGTTATCCACTTGAGGGCGCGACGCAGTATTTT
TRBJ2-3 | TRBV7-6 | 13 | - | many | CASSLTGTDTQYF | TGTGCCAGCAGCTTAACGGGTACAGATACGCAGTATTTT
TRBJ1-3 | TRBV7-9 | 15 | - | few | CASSSGSHSGNTIYF | TGTGCCAGCAGTTCAGGGAGCCACTCTGGAAACACCATATATTTT
TRBJ2-7 | TRBV29-1 | 14 | TRBD1 | - | CSVEADRGEYEQYF | TGCAGCGTTGAGGCCGACAGGGGGGAATACGAGCAGTACTTC
TRBJ2-5 | TRBV5-1 | 15 | - | - | CASSLEGRLAETQYF | TGCGCCAGCAGCTTGGAGGGCCGGCTAGCAGAGACCCAGTACTTC
TRBJ1-1 | TRBV6-2/TRBV6-3 | 12 | - | - | CASGDLDTEAFF | TGTGCCAGCGGGGATCTGGACACTGAAGCTTTCTTT
TRBJ1-1 | TRBV12-3/TRBV12-4 | 12 | - | many | CASSRQNTEAFF | TGTGCCAGCAGTCGACAGAACACTGAAGCTTTCTTT
TRBJ1-5 | TRBV6-5 | 13 | - | few | CASRHRLDQPQHF | TGTGCCAGCAGACACAGGTTGGATCAGCCCCAGCATTTT
TRBJ2-5 | TRBV12-3/TRBV12-4 | 14 | - | - | CASSFTSFEETQYF | TGTGCCAGCAGTTTTACGTCTTTCGAGGAGACCCAGTACTTC
TRBJ2-3 | TRBV7-6 | 14 | - | many | CASSLGWSTDTQYF | TGTGCCAGCAGCTTAGGGTGGAGCACAGATACGCAGTATTTT
TRBJ1-6 | TRBV5-4 | 15 | - | few | CASSLVGTEDSPLHF | TGTGCCAGCAGCTTGGTCGGGACGGAGGATTCACCCCTCCACTTT
TRBJ2-1 | TRBV5-5 | 14 | - | - | CASSFYSLYNEQFF | TGTGCCAGCAGCTTCTACAGCCTTTACAATGAGCAGTTCTTC
TRBJ1-5 | TRBV9 | 15 | - | - | CASSASGQPNQPQHF | TGTGCCAGCAGCGCATCAGGACAGCCTAATCAGCCCCAGCATTTT